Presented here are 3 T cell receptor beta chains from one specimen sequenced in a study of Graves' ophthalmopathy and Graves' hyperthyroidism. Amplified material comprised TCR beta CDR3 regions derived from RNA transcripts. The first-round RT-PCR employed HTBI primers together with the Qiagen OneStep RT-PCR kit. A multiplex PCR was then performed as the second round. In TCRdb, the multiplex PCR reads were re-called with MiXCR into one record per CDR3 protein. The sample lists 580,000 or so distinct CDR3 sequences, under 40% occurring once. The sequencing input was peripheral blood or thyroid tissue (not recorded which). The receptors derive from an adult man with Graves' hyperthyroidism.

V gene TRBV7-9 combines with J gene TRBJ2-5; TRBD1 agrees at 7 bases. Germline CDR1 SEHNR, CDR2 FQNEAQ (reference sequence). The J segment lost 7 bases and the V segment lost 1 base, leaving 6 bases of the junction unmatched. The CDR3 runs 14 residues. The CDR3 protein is CASSLEGGPGTQYF. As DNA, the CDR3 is TGTGCCAGCAGCTTAGAAGGGGGCCCCGGGACCCAGTACTTC.

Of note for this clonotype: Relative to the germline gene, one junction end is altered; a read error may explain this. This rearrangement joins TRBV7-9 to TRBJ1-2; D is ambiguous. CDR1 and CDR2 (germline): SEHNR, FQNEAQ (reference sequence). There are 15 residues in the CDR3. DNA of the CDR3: TGTGCCAGCAGCTTGTTCCCAGGATCGAACTATGGCTGCACCTTC. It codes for CASSLFPGSNYGCTF. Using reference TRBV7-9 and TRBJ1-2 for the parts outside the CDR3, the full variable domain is DTGVSQNPRHKITKRGQNVTFRCDPISEHNRLYWYRQTLGQGPEFLTYFQNEAQLEKSRLLSDRFSAERPKGSFSTLEIQRTEQGDSAMYLCASSLFPGSNYGCTFGSGTRLTVV.

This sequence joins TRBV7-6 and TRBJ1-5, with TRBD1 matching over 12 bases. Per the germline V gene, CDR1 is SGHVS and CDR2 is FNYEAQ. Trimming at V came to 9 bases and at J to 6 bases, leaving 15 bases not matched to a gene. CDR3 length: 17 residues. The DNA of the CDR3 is TGTGCCAGTAGTATAGAGCCCGGGACAGGGGGCACTCAGCCCCAGCATTTT. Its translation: CASSIEPGTGGTQPQHF. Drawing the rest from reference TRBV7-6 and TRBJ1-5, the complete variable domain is GAGVSQSPRYKVTKRGQDVALRCDPISGHVSLYWYRQALGQGPEFLTYFNYEAQQDKSGLPNDRFSAERPEGSISTLTIQRTEQRDSAMYRCASSIEPGTGGTQPQHFGDGTRLSIL.